This entry lists 10 T cell receptor beta chains sequenced from one sample in a study of blood T cell repertoires in COVID-19. Sequenced by immunoSEQ multiplex PCR; TCRdb stores in-frame clones only, minus some. The profile covers roughly 70,000 clones, with approximately 84% appearing a single time and roughly 4.8% taken by the ten largest. The specimen was peripheral blood. These receptors all stem from a woman aged 55-69 years with acute or convalescent COVID-19.

In this sample, this clone turned up a few times. This rearrangement joins TRBV5-1 to TRBJ2-1; TRBD2 matches 10 bases. The CDR3 sequence is 17 residues long. After removal of 1 base from V and 6 bases from J, the junction contained 10 bases not matched to a gene. The germline CDR1 and CDR2 sequences are SGHRS and YFSETQ. The CDR3 loop is CASSLRPSGGMSNEQFF. Here the CDR3 DNA reads TGCGCCAGCAGCTTGAGGCCTAGCGGGGGAATGTCCAATGAGCAGTTCTTC.

This clone was seen only once. This chain uses TRBV27 with TRBJ1-2, with 8 bases lining up with TRBD1. After removal of 3 bases from V and 8 bases from J, the junction contained 14 bases not matched to a gene. The V gene's germline CDR1 is MNHEY and CDR2 SMNVEV (reference sequence). The CDR3 consists of 16 residues. The CDR3 DNA is TGTGCCAGCAGTTTTGTCGGGCCGGGACAGGCTAACGGCTACACCTTC. Residues: CASSFVGPGQANGYTF.

The gene calls are TRBV7-9 and TRBJ1-2, with 8 nucleotides matching TRBD1. Germline loops: CDR1 SEHNR, CDR2 FQNEAQ (reference sequence). The V and J ends lost 0 bases and 4 bases, in that order; junction bases with no gene match: 1. This CDR3 comprises 14 residues. The CDR3 region has the DNA TGTGCCAGCAGCTTAGCGGACAGGGTCTATGGCTACACCTTC. Its translation: CASSLADRVYGYTF.

V and J are TRBV18 and TRBJ1-1; possible D gene TRBD1, 5 bases. Germline CDR1 is KGHSH and CDR2 is LQKENI. This CDR3 is 12 amino acids long. Trimming stripped 6 bases from V and 8 bases from J, with 13 bases between. The CDR3 coding sequence is TGTGCCAGCTCCCACGCGACAGAAGAAGCTTTCTTT. It translates to CASSHATEEAFF.

There are a few counts of this clone. The chain is built from TRBV7-2 and TRBJ1-1; 8 bases fit TRBD1. Germline CDR1 is SGHTA and CDR2 is FQGNSA. This CDR3 comprises 16 residues. The V gene end was trimmed by 5 bases and the J gene end by 1 base; junction bases not matched to a gene: 9. CDR3: CASSPYRTGPNTEAFF. For the CDR3, the DNA is TGTGCCAGCAGCCCCTATAGGACAGGGCCGAACACTGAAGCTTTCTTT.

The chain couples TRBV7-3 to TRBJ2-2; D perhaps matches TRBD1 (5 bases). This CDR3 spans 15 amino acids. Germline CDR1 is SGHTA and CDR2 is FQGTGA. Deletions cut 2 bases from V and 4 bases from J, with 11 bases between. CDR3 DNA: TGTGCCAGCAGCTTAGGGGCGGAACCCACCGGGGAGCTGTTTTTT. It encodes CASSLGAEPTGELFF.

V and J are TRBV7-9 and TRBJ1-5; 8 positions agree with TRBD1. This CDR3 has 16 amino acids. The trim removed 5 bases at V and 2 bases at J, leaving 8 bases unmatched. CDR1 SEHNR and CDR2 FQNEAQ come from the germline V gene (reference sequence). The CDR3 here is CASSPPGGMGNQPQHF. CDR3 coding DNA: TGTGCCAGCAGCCCGCCAGGGGGCATGGGCAATCAGCCCCAGCATTTT.

V is TRBV3-1 (or the pseudogene TRBV3-2) and J is TRBJ2-6, with D hard to call. Germline V gene sequence: CDR1 LGHDT, CDR2 YNNKEL (reference sequence). Trimming removed 0 bases at V and 0 bases at J, with 6 bases between. The CDR3 loop spans 16 amino acids. The CDR3 sequence is CASSQDESSGANVLTF. The CDR3 coding sequence is TGTGCCAGCAGCCAAGATGAGAGCTCTGGGGCCAACGTCCTGACTTTC.

This clone was found once. In nucleotides, the CDR3 is TGCGCCAGCAGCTTGGGGGGACAGATTGTCACAGATACGCAGTATTTT. Translated, it gives CASSLGGQIVTDTQYF. The rearrangement links TRBV5-1 to TRBJ2-3; 7 positions match TRBD1. This CDR3 spans 16 amino acids. The germline V gene encodes CDR1 SGHRS and CDR2 YFSETQ. V was pared by 0 bases and J by 2 bases, with 6 bases of the junction left unmatched.

This clone was seen once. The chain links TRBV19 to TRBJ1-1, with D tentatively TRBD1 (5 bases). Trimming cost V 4 bases and J 5 bases, with 26 bases left between them. The CDR3 is made up of 18 amino acids. From germline, CDR1 is LNHDA and CDR2 SQIVND (reference sequence). The CDR3 protein is CASSTRTPGRQKGTEAFF. The CDR3 DNA follows: TGTGCCAGTAGTACACGGACGCCTGGAAGGCAAAAGGGGACTGAAGCTTTCTTT.